This TCR beta chain was recorded in a study of T cell repertoires in cytomegalovirus infection. Trimming cost V 5 bases and J 2 bases, with 18 bases left between them. CDR3 length: 16 amino acids. Per the germline V gene, CDR1 is SGHVS and CDR2 is FNYEAQ. TCRdb processed the reads anew with MiXCR; each CDR3 protein has one entry. Of 900,000 to 950,000 distinct CDR3 sequences in the sample, approximately 30% were seen once. Worth noting for this clonotype: Its antigen remains unidentified.

The chain couples TRBV7-6 to TRBJ2-5; perhaps D is TRBD1 or TRBD2 (6 bases each). Specimen: cultured CD8+ T cells from PBMCs, collected from culture after CMV antigen stimulation. This clonotype was sampled from a human donor in good health (CMV status not recorded). Some clones in this sample may be carry-over from other donors' samples. CDR3 loop: CASSLGGGSDQETQYF. Here the CDR3 DNA reads TGTGCCAGCAGCCTAGGAGGGGGGAGTGATCAAGAGACCCAGTACTTC.